Following are 13 T cell receptor beta chains from one sample sequenced in a study of OX40 agonist ivuxolimab in advanced cancers. Library generation was performed with the immunoSEQ multiplex PCR assay. This immuneACCESS table, as held by TCRdb, lists in-frame sequences with V and J called but not all clones. Of the missing ones, under half trace to an unresolved V gene in checked studies; the others have no known cause. Within this sample are around 5,100 clones, with roughly 70% of them counted one time only. The ten largest clones add up to roughly 61% of the sample. The input for sequencing was CD4+ or CD8+ T cells sorted from blood, taken in a trial of the OX40 agonist ivuxolimab. The receptors stem from an adult with an advanced solid tumor such as melanoma, head and neck, liver or kidney cancer.

V usage is TRBV7-2 and J usage is TRBJ1-6; 7 bases line up with TRBD1. The germline V gene encodes CDR1 SGHTA and CDR2 FQGNSA. The J segment lost 7 bases and the V segment lost 5 bases, leaving 2 bases of the junction unmatched. The CDR3 sequence is 13 residues long. The CDR3 DNA sequence: TGTGCCAGCAGCGACAGGGTGAATTCACCCCTCCACTTT. The encoded protein is CASSDRVNSPLHF.

This clone was seen more than once but under ten times. The rearrangement uses TRBV7-9 and TRBJ2-7; 11 bases map to TRBD1. Germline V gives CDR1 SEHNR, CDR2 FQNEAQ (reference sequence). The CDR3 runs 16 residues. With V trimmed by 1 base and J by 3 bases, 5 bases remained unmatched. The CDR3, as DNA: TGTGCCAGCAGCTTAGACGACGGGACAGGGGGCTACGAGCAGTACTTC. The encoded protein is CASSLDDGTGGYEQYF.

This clone turned up a few times. The rearrangement joins TRBV6-5 to TRBJ1-1; D is possibly TRBD1 (6 bases). CDR3 length: 12 residues. The germline V gene has CDR1 MNHEY and CDR2 SVGAGI. Trimming removed 11 bases from V and 4 bases from J, with 14 bases in between. The CDR3 sequence: CAVGGAGTEAFF. CDR3 sequence (DNA): TGTGCCGTAGGGGGGGCTGGCACTGAAGCTTTCTTT.

The chain uses TRBV9 and TRBJ2-1; D call uncertain. The CDR3 is made up of 15 amino acids. Germline assignment: CDR1 SGDLS and CDR2 YYNGEE. Trimming stripped 0 bases from V and 0 bases from J, with 7 bases between. Here the CDR3 DNA reads TGTGCCAGCAGCGTAGGTTCCGGCTCCTACAATGAGCAGTTCTTC. Its translation: CASSVGSGSYNEQFF.

V gene TRBV28 combines with J gene TRBJ2-2; unclear D gene. Germline values: CDR1 MDHEN, CDR2 SYDVKM. V lost 2 bases, J lost 0 bases, and 13 bases lay in between. This CDR3 has 17 amino acids. CDR3 region: CASSLRGAPSNTGELFF. The CDR3 DNA reads as TGTGCCAGCAGTTTAAGAGGTGCCCCCTCGAACACCGGGGAGCTGTTTTTT.

The chain joins TRBV9 to TRBJ2-5; 9 bases map to TRBD1. Germline loops: CDR1 SGDLS, CDR2 YYNGEE. V shed 2 bases, J shed 3 bases, and the junction held 5 bases outside the gene matches. This CDR3 spans 15 amino acids. As DNA, the CDR3 is TGTGCCAGCAGCGTGGGGGGGACAGGGAAAGAGACCCAGTACTTC. Translating gives CASSVGGTGKETQYF.

This clone is labeled medium-sized. The chain combines TRBV13 with TRBJ1-1, with D unclear. CDR1 is PRHDT and CDR2 is FYEKMQ in the germline V gene (reference sequence). The CDR3 has 17 residues. Trimming took off 4 bases at V and 1 base at J, with 19 bases between the two ends. CDR3 in amino acids: CASSSLRSGQANTEAFF. The CDR3 DNA follows: TGTGCCAGCAGCTCCCTGAGATCGGGTCAGGCGAACACTGAAGCTTTCTTT.

The rearrangement links TRBV6-5 to TRBJ2-7; D unclear. The germline gives CDR1 MNHEY, CDR2 SVGAGI. CDR3 length: 13 amino acids. The ends were cut back, 5 bases at V and 3 bases at J, with 11 bases in the middle. This CDR3 is CASSPRALYEQYF. CDR3 coding DNA: TGTGCCAGCAGTCCCCGGGCCCTCTACGAGCAGTACTTC.

This clone was observed a few times. The chain combines TRBV7-9 with TRBJ2-5; 9 bases are shared with TRBD2. Germline-derived CDR1 and CDR2 are SEHNR and FQNEAQ (reference sequence). Trimming at V came to 5 bases and at J to 9 bases, leaving 10 bases not matched to a gene. The CDR3 is made up of 14 amino acids. The CDR3 DNA is TGTGCCAGCAGCCCGGGGACTAGCCGGTGGGCCCAGTACTTC. It codes for CASSPGTSRWAQYF.

The chain is built from TRBV27 and TRBJ2-7, with no clear D. Germline V gene data show CDR1 as MNHEY and CDR2 as SMNVEV (reference sequence). The length of the CDR3 is 14 residues. Between the trimmed V and J ends, which lost 2 bases and 4 bases, there was a span of 12 bases. The CDR3 reads CASSLRGEAYEQYF. The CDR3, as DNA: TGTGCCAGCAGTTTACGTGGAGAGGCATACGAGCAGTACTTC.

Worth noting for this clone: The junction differs from germline at one of its ends, possibly a read error. This chain joins TRBV6-4 and TRBJ1-2; the D is unclear. The length of the CDR3 is 11 residues. CDR1 is MRHNA and CDR2 is SNTAGT in the germline V gene. The CDR3: CASSENEEPPF. The CDR3 DNA follows: TGTGCCAGCAGTGAGAATGAAGAACCACCCTTC.

DNA of the CDR3: TGCAGCGTTGCCGGACTTCTAAGTGGGGCCAACGTCCTGACTTTC. Translated: CSVAGLLSGANVLTF. The chain is built from TRBV29-1 and TRBJ2-6; D is possibly TRBD2 (5 bases). V was pared by 4 bases and J by 3 bases, with 13 bases between. The CDR3 covers 15 residues. Germline V gene sequence: CDR1 SQVTM, CDR2 ANQGSEA.

The chain employs TRBV6-5 and TRBJ2-2, with D possibly being TRBD1 or TRBD2 (5 bases each). V shed 5 bases and J shed 5 bases, with 6 bases lying between them. This CDR3 spans 12 amino acids. The germline V gene has CDR1 MNHEY and CDR2 SVGAGI. The CDR3 region has the DNA TGTGCCAGCAGTGGGGGAACCGGGGAGCTGTTTTTT. It specifies CASSGGTGELFF.